The clone carrying this T cell receptor (beta chain) was counted only a few times. This sample stems from a study of blood T cell repertoires in COVID-19. The CDR3 is 14 amino acids. The germline CDR1 and CDR2 sequences are SEHNR and FQNEAQ (reference sequence). The V gene end was trimmed by 5 bases and the J gene end by 10 bases; junction bases not matched to a gene: 8. The protocol was immunoSEQ multiplex PCR, while the TCRdb copy is restricted to in-frame clones and leaves out a portion. The sample records 150,000 to 200,000 clones, 84% being singletons. The origin of this receptor is a man aged 50 or older who had recovered from COVID-19. The chain recombines TRBV7-9 with TRBJ1-6, with TRBD1 matching 7 bases. Input material: PBMCs or T cells enriched from blood (not recorded which). This CDR3 reads CASSTGTDSSPLHF. The CDR3 coding sequence is TGTGCCAGCAGCACCGGGACAGACTCCTCACCCCTCCACTTT.